The 7 T cell receptor beta chains listed next were all sequenced from one sample in a study of immune heterogeneity within non-small cell lung tumors. With around 550 ng used per sample, the template was genomic DNA from bulk tumor. From each primary tumor, several far-apart biopsies were obtained during surgery. Before undergoing curative surgery, patients had newly diagnosed non-small cell lung cancer that was untreated. It was with 32 V and 13 J primers that multiplex PCR amplified TCR beta CDR3. MiXCR, applied by TCRdb to the multiplex PCR reads, yields one record per CDR3 protein. In the table there are 8,500 to 13,000 distinct CDR3 sequences, 25% to 30% of which are singletons. The sequencing sample was made of lung tumor tissue. The receptors shown here come from a woman in her 50s with non-small cell lung cancer.

This clonotype is labeled as medium-sized (0.01 to 0.1%). The chain carries TRBV7-9 and TRBJ1-2; D ambiguous. The V gene's germline CDR1 is SEHNR and CDR2 FQNEAQ (reference sequence). The CDR3 consists of 15 residues. V was pared by 5 bases and J by 2 bases, with 15 bases between. The CDR3 reads CASSIFRTGNYGYTF. The CDR3 region has the DNA TGTGCCAGCAGCATTTTCAGGACGGGGAACTATGGCTACACCTTC.

The chain joins TRBV29-1 to TRBJ2-7; D is undetermined. V gave up 1 base and J gave up 0 bases, with 13 bases separating them. Per germline, CDR1 SQVTM and CDR2 ANQGSEA. CDR3 size: 15 residues. CDR3 loop: CSVEGSPKGSYEQYF. CDR3 nucleotides: TGCAGCGTTGAAGGGTCGCCAAAGGGCTCCTACGAGCAGTACTTC.

With regard to this clonotype: A much larger clone sits a single nucleotide away, making a read error possible. The chain recombines TRBV7-9 with TRBJ2-7; D not certain. This CDR3 is built from 15 residues. Germline V gives CDR1 SEHNR, CDR2 FQNEAQ (reference sequence). This CDR3 reads CSSSSLGIGKGEQYF. Here the CDR3 DNA reads TGTTCCAGCAGCTCCCTAGGGATTGGGAAGGGCGAGCAGTACTTC.

Ten or more counts support this clonotype. The rearrangement joins TRBV20-1 to TRBJ1-1, with D unclear. The CDR3 runs to 12 residues. The V gene lost 0 bases and the J gene lost 2 bases, with 4 bases spanning the gap. CDR1 and CDR2 from the germline V gene are DFQATT and SNEGSKA (reference sequence). The CDR3 loop is CSARDTNTEAFF. Written as DNA, the CDR3 is TGCAGTGCTAGAGATACAAACACTGAAGCTTTCTTT.

There are a few counts of this clonotype. The chain couples TRBV7-9 to TRBJ1-1, with 8 bases aligning to TRBD1. From germline, CDR1 is SEHNR and CDR2 FQNEAQ (reference sequence). V was pared by 0 bases and J by 5 bases, with 11 bases of the junction left unmatched. The CDR3 has 17 residues. The CDR3 nucleotides are TGTGCCAGCAGCTTAGCAACAGGGGCAGGGGGCCTTACTGAAGCTTTCTTT. Translated, it gives CASSLATGAGGLTEAFF. Filled out from reference TRBV7-9 and TRBJ1-1, the complete variable domain reads DTGVSQNPRHKITKRGQNVTFRCDPISEHNRLYWYRQTLGQGPEFLTYFQNEAQLEKSRLLSDRFSAERPKGSFSTLEIQRTEQGDSAMYLCASSLATGAGGLTEAFFGQGTRLTVV.

The chain uses TRBV9 and TRBJ1-1; D is unresolved. CDR3 length: 14 residues. V was shortened by 0 bases and J by 1 base, with 7 bases between the two germline ends. Germline assignment: CDR1 SGDLS and CDR2 YYNGEE. The CDR3 loop is CASSVAPENTEAFF. CDR3 DNA sequence: TGTGCCAGCAGCGTAGCGCCAGAGAACACTGAAGCTTTCTTT.

The J gene is TRBJ2-1, the V gene TRBV10-3; 8 bases agree with TRBD2. The V segment lost 9 bases and the J segment 9 bases; nucleotides outside the gene matches: 10. The CDR3 loop spans 13 amino acids. In germline, CDR1 is ENHRY, CDR2 SYGVKD. CDR3 bases: TGTGCCATTAGCGCGGGGGGCCCCGTTGAGCAGTTCTTC. This codes for CAISAGGPVEQFF.